This T cell receptor beta chain was sequenced during a study of T cell responses to AZD1222 COVID-19 vaccine. Study results and caveats: The reported proportion of spike-specific TCRs targeting unmutated variant regions was nearly half.

Germline assignment: CDR1 GTSNPN and CDR2 SVGIG (reference sequence). This CDR3 has 13 amino acids. Trimming shortened V by 2 bases and J by 3 bases, and 10 bases separated the two germline ends. As for this clone: Antigen unknown.

Profiling relied on immunoSEQ multiplex PCR, and the TCRdb table lists in-frame clones only, not all of them. The sample consists of 150,000 or so clones, around nine tenths of them appearing once. Sequenced here: peripheral blood, sampled on day 0 of AZD1222 vaccination. The TCR comes from an adult in good health. This chain joins TRBV30 and TRBJ1-1; D unresolved. CDR3 DNA: TGTGCCTGGAGTAAGTCGGACTACACTGAAGCTTTCTTT. The encoded protein is CAWSKSDYTEAFF.